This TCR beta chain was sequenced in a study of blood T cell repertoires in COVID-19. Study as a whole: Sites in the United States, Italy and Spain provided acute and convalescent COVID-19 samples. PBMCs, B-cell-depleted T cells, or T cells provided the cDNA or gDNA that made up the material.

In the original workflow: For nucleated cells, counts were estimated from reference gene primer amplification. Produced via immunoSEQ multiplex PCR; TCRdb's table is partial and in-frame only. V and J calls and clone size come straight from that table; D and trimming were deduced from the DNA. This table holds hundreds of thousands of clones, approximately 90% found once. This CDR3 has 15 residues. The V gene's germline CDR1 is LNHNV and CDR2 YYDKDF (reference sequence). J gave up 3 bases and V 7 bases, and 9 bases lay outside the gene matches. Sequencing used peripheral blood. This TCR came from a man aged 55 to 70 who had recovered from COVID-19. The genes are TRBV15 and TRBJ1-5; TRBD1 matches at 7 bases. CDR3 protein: CATTPGQPNNQPQHF. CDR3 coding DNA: TGTGCCACCACCCCGGGACAGCCGAACAATCAGCCCCAGCATTTT.